This T cell receptor beta chain was retrieved from a study of T cells in Graves' hyperthyroidism and ophthalmopathy. Study findings and constraints: Blood also showed most of the thyroid clonotypes that were expanded above 0.001.

Trimming left V 3 bases short and J 0 bases short, with 5 bases between. This CDR3 has 14 residues. Germline lookup yields CDR1 SGHTA and CDR2 FQGTGA. Researchers took RNA transcripts and amplified the TCR beta CDR3 regions from them. A set of HTBI primers served as the primers for a first-round RT-PCR of the TCR CDR3. TCRdb called the multiplex PCR reads again in MiXCR, with one record for every CDR3 protein. The data contain 500,000 to 600,000 distinct CDR3 sequences, 46% of them singletons. This clonotype showed up many times. What it binds is not known. Exclusion of a patient resulted from uncontrolled infection, other autoimmune disease, pregnancy or lactation.

The genes are TRBV7-3 and TRBJ2-2; D unclear. The sample taken for sequencing was peripheral blood or thyroid tissue (not recorded which). This clonotype originated in an adult woman with Graves' disease, either hyperthyroidism or ophthalmopathy (not recorded which). In DNA form, the CDR3 reads TGTGCCAGCAGCTTCAACCCGAACACCGGGGAGCTGTTTTTT. The encoded protein is CASSFNPNTGELFF.